These 10 T cell receptor beta chains came from one sample sequenced in a study of read filtering for tumor transcriptome and immune sequencing (TCRdb year 2020). Sequencing was performed on an Illumina HiSeq 4000. TCR libraries were constructed from 300 to 400 ng RNA using the Immunoverse kit, and molecular barcoded adaptors covering alpha/delta and beta/gamma chains were employed. TCRdb trimmed public reads at Q25 via fastp, called clones via MiXCR and kept in-frame beta chains. Duplicate CDR3 protein sequences are folded into a single record with the most common DNA and genes. For this sample there are 39,000 or so distinct CDR3 sequences; under 15% appear just once. The ten largest clones capture about 32% of the sample. Source material: a population of CD138-negative cells sorted from bone marrow. The cell subset or site label for this specimen denotes: bone marrow mononuclear cells depleted of CD138+ plasma/myeloma cells by negative magnetic selection. The receptor source for this set is a donor aged 40 or older with multiple myeloma.

This clonotype was found many times. The chain employs TRBV4-2 and TRBJ2-1; tentative D call: TRBD2 (6 bases). Germline V CDR1 and CDR2: LGHNA, YNFKEQ. The CDR3 runs to 16 residues. Trimming pared 1 base from V and 7 bases from J, leaving 17 bases between. The DNA of the CDR3 is TGTGCCAGCAGCCAAGTTATTCGCGGGGCGGGAAATGAGCAGTTCTTC. Encoded protein: CASSQVIRGAGNEQFF.

This clonotype was detected ten times or more. This chain links TRBV5-4 with TRBJ2-3; TRBD2 matches at 7 bases. CDR1 and CDR2 (germline): SGHNT, YYREEE (reference sequence). The CDR3 contains 16 residues. V lost 0 bases, J lost 1 base, and 5 bases stayed unmatched. The CDR3, as DNA: TGTGCCAGCAGCTTGGGGCGGCTAGCGGGCACAGATACGCAGTATTTT. This sequence encodes CASSLGRLAGTDTQYF.

V usage is TRBV20-1 and J usage is TRBJ2-7; D gene uncertain. Germline assignment: CDR1 DFQATT and CDR2 SNEGSKA (reference sequence). Trimming removed 5 bases from V and 3 bases from J, with 17 bases in between. The CDR3 length is 14 residues. This CDR3 reads CSAPIRAGSYEQYF. CDR3 DNA: TGCAGTGCTCCCATCCGCGCAGGTAGCTACGAGCAGTACTTC.

This clonotype was recorded many times. Mismatch with germline at one junction end may stem from a read error. The chain recombines TRBV6-5 with TRBJ2-2; a weak D match, TRBD1 (5 bases). The CDR3 loop spans 16 amino acids. In germline, CDR1 is MNHEY, CDR2 SVGAGI. The CDR3 nucleotides are TGTGCCGGCAGTTACCGGACACCTACGAACACCGGGGAGCTGTTTTTT. Translated, it gives CAGSYRTPTNTGELFF.

This clonotype was found many times. This sequence joins TRBV24-1 and TRBJ2-3; 13 bases align to TRBD2. Germline CDR1 is KGHDR and CDR2 is SFDVKD. With 4 bases clipped from V and 2 bases from J, the junction kept 5 bases outside the gene matches. CDR3 length: 17 amino acids. CDR3 DNA sequence: TGTGCCACCAGTGACAGGGGACTAGCGGGATTCACAGATACGCAGTATTTT. Translation gives CATSDRGLAGFTDTQYF.

On this clonotype itself: A much larger clone lies a single base off, so this may be a read error. The chain combines TRBV18 with TRBJ1-3, with 7 bases identical to TRBD1. The CDR3 totals 15 residues. CDR1 KGHSH and CDR2 LQKENI come from the germline V gene. The DNA for the CDR3 is TGTGCCGGCTCACCGGACAGGAACTCTGGAAACACCATATATTTT. This sequence encodes CAGSPDRNSGNTIYF.

This clonotype has a count of ten or more. V and J are TRBV6-2 or TRBV6-3 and TRBJ2-7; 7 bases fit TRBD1. The CDR3 is 12 amino acids. The germline CDR1 and CDR2 sequences are MNHEY and SVGEGT. J gave up 4 bases and V 6 bases, and 3 bases lay outside the gene matches. The DNA of the CDR3 is TGTGCCAGCAGACCGACAGGGTACGAGCAGTACTTC. Its translation: CASRPTGYEQYF.

At least ten counts were recorded for this clonotype. The chain joins TRBV11-2 to TRBJ1-4; a possible D gene is TRBD1 (6 bases). Per germline, CDR1 SGHAT and CDR2 FQNNGV. The CDR3 is 16 residues long. The V and J ends lost 4 bases and 0 bases respectively, with 12 bases between them. The DNA of the CDR3 is TGTGCCAGCAGCTCGTGGACAGTTTCAACTAATGAAAAACTGTTTTTT. This gives the protein CASSSWTVSTNEKLFF.

This clonotype came up a few times. This chain links TRBV7-8 with TRBJ1-6, with a possible D match to TRBD1 (6 bases). This CDR3 has 14 amino acids. V lost 1 base to trimming and J lost 13 bases, with 14 bases between them. Per germline, CDR1 SGHVS and CDR2 FQNEAQ. DNA of the CDR3: TGTGCCAGCAGCTTAGTCTGGACAGCTTCCCCCCTCCACTTT. Its protein is CASSLVWTASPLHF.

This clonotype was seen many times. The chain joins TRBV6-2 or TRBV6-3 to TRBJ2-5; D is uncertain. CDR3 length: 10 amino acids. Per the germline V gene, CDR1 is MNHEY and CDR2 is SVGEGT. Trimming cost V 3 bases and J 7 bases, with 3 bases left between them. The CDR3 reads CASSYGTQYF. For the CDR3, the DNA is TGTGCCAGCAGTTATGGGACCCAGTACTTC.